These 25 T cell receptor beta chains were sequenced from one sample in a study of blood T cell repertoires in COVID-19. TCRdb's copy holds only in-frame clones and misses some; the assay was immunoSEQ multiplex PCR. The table shows approximately 190,000 clones, with approximately 79% occurring only once. Material for sequencing was peripheral blood. The receptors shown here come from a man aged 25-45 years with active or convalescent COVID-19.

This rearrangement joins TRBV5-5 to TRBJ2-5; 9 bases align to TRBD1. The CDR3 spans 14 residues. CDR1 is SGHKS and CDR2 is YYEKEE in the germline V gene (reference sequence). The trim removed 2 bases at V and 5 bases at J, leaving 4 bases unmatched. CDR3 loop: CASSFRQGGETQYF. The CDR3 DNA is TGTGCCAGCAGCTTTAGACAGGGGGGGGAGACCCAGTACTTC.

The rearrangement uses TRBV5-1 and TRBJ2-1; 8 bases are a match to TRBD1. This CDR3 has 16 amino acids. V was clipped by 4 bases and J by 1 base; unmatched bases: 7. The germline CDR1 and CDR2 sequences are SGHRS and YFSETQ. CDR3 amino acids: CASSPGQGQSYNEQFF. As DNA, the CDR3 is TGCGCCAGCAGCCCAGGACAGGGTCAGTCCTACAATGAGCAGTTCTTC.

In its sample, this clone was seen a few times. This chain connects TRBV5-6 to TRBJ2-1, with 8 bases fitting TRBD2. CDR3 length: 16 residues. V trimming: 3 bases; J trimming: 0 bases; junction bases outside the gene matches: 5. CDR1 and CDR2 from the germline V gene are SGHDT and YYEEEE. This CDR3 is CASSSERGSSYNEQFF. CDR3 nucleotide sequence: TGTGCCAGCAGCTCCGAGCGGGGGAGCTCCTACAATGAGCAGTTCTTC.

The V call is TRBV4-2, the J call TRBJ1-1; tentatively, D is TRBD1 (6 bases). Per germline, CDR1 LGHNA and CDR2 YNFKEQ. V gave up 4 bases and J gave up 8 bases, with 20 bases separating them. The CDR3 loop spans 15 amino acids. CDR3 loop: CASSPNAGQIIEAFF. In DNA form, the CDR3 reads TGTGCCAGCAGCCCCAACGCAGGACAGATTATAGAAGCTTTCTTT.

The chain joins TRBV27 to TRBJ2-2; 8 bases match TRBD2. Germline V gene lookup returns CDR1 MNHEY and CDR2 SMNVEV (reference sequence). CDR3 size: 16 residues. After removal of 4 bases from V and 6 bases from J, the junction contained 10 bases not matched to a gene. As DNA, the CDR3 is TGTGCCAGCAGTTCAAACGCCTGGACTAGCCCCGGGGAGCTGTTTTTT. Translating gives CASSSNAWTSPGELFF.

The V gene is TRBV2, the J gene TRBJ2-3, with D uncertain. Germline-derived CDR1 and CDR2 are SNHLY and FYNNEI. The CDR3 length is 16 residues. The V end was cut by 4 bases, the J end by 2 bases, with 16 bases between. CDR3 DNA sequence: TGTGCCAGCAGTGGGGTTAGCTCCACAATCACAGATACGCAGTATTTT. Its protein product is CASSGVSSTITDTQYF. Variable domain in full (rest from reference TRBV2 and TRBJ2-3): EPEVTQTPSHQVTQMGQEVILRCVPISNHLYFYWYRQILGQKVEFLVSFYNNEISEKSEIFDDQFSVERPDGSNFTLKIRSTKLEDSAMYFCASSGVSSTITDTQYFGPGTRLTVL.

In DNA form, the CDR3 reads TGTGCCAGCAGTAGGAGGACAGGGCAAAACTACGAGCAGTACGTC. Amino acids: CASSRRTGQNYEQYV. The rearrangement joins TRBV6-6 to TRBJ2-7; 8 nucleotides agree with TRBD1. This CDR3 is built from 15 residues. CDR1 and CDR2 (germline): MNHNY, SVGAGI (reference sequence). The junction had 9 bases not matched to a gene; V was cut back by 5 bases and J by 3 bases.

The chain recombines TRBV7-9 with TRBJ1-6; no clear D gene. V was clipped by 1 base and J by 6 bases, with 10 bases between them. Germline values: CDR1 SEHNR, CDR2 FQNEAQ (reference sequence). This CDR3 has 15 amino acids. The CDR3: CASSLEGGPNSPLHF. Written as DNA, the CDR3 is TGTGCCAGCAGCTTAGAAGGCGGCCCTAATTCACCCCTCCACTTT.

This clone is deemed medium-sized. The rearrangement links TRBV6-5 to TRBJ2-1; 11 nucleotides line up with TRBD1. Trimming removed 8 bases from V and 3 bases from J; junction bases left unmatched: 6. The germline gives CDR1 MNHEY, CDR2 SVGAGI. The CDR3 runs to 15 residues. The CDR3 bases are TGTGCCAGCCGTCGGGACAGGGGGATCTACAATGAGCAGTTCTTC. Translating gives CASRRDRGIYNEQFF.

The chain recombines TRBV5-5 with TRBJ1-5, with unresolved D. The CDR3 loop spans 14 amino acids. The germline V gene encodes CDR1 SGHKS and CDR2 YYEKEE (reference sequence). The V end lost 0 bases, the J end lost 2 bases, and 6 bases lay between the germline ends. This CDR3 reads CASSLDGGNQPQHF. The CDR3 nucleotides read TGTGCCAGCAGCTTGGACGGGGGCAATCAGCCCCAGCATTTT.

The chain carries TRBV24-1 and TRBJ2-3; 13 bases map to TRBD2. This CDR3 region has 17 residues. The germline CDR1 and CDR2 sequences are KGHDR and SFDVKD. The V segment lost 4 bases and the J segment 3 bases; nucleotides outside the gene matches: 6. DNA for the CDR3: TGTGCCACCAGTGACCCCGGACTAGCGGGAGTGACAGATACGCAGTATTTT. It encodes CATSDPGLAGVTDTQYF.

The chain combines TRBV6-5 with TRBJ2-7, with D possibly matching TRBD1 (6 bases). CDR1 MNHEY and CDR2 SVGAGI come from the germline V gene. V dropped 7 bases and J dropped 6 bases, with 13 bases sitting between them. The CDR3 has 12 amino acids. CDR3 region: CASTAGASEQYF. In DNA, the CDR3 is TGTGCCAGCACCGCAGGGGCCAGCGAGCAGTACTTC.

This clone was detected only once. The chain carries TRBV5-6 and TRBJ1-1; D may be TRBD1 (5 bases). CDR3 size: 17 residues. Germline V gene sequence: CDR1 SGHDT, CDR2 YYEEEE. The V end lost 3 bases, the J end lost 4 bases, and 22 bases lay between the germline ends. Written as DNA, the CDR3 is TGTGCCAGCAGCTCCCTCCCCGGGGGTGGTCTAGCCACTGAAGCTTTCTTT. Residues: CASSSLPGGGLATEAFF.

This chain links TRBV30 with TRBJ1-2; TRBD1 agrees at 10 bases. This CDR3 contains 15 residues. The J segment lost 4 bases and the V segment lost 3 bases, leaving 8 bases of the junction unmatched. Germline CDR1 reads GTSNPN; CDR2 reads SVGIG (reference sequence). CDR3 protein: CAWSAGTGEGYGYTF. The CDR3, as DNA: TGTGCCTGGAGCGCCGGGACAGGGGAGGGCTATGGCTACACCTTC.

This sequence joins TRBV27 and TRBJ1-2, with 9 bases identical to TRBD1. The CDR3 consists of 15 residues. V shed 4 bases and J 1 base; nucleotides not matched to a gene: 4. The germline CDR1 and CDR2 sequences are MNHEY and SMNVEV (reference sequence). The CDR3 region is CASSSRTGVNYGYTF. The CDR3 bases are TGTGCCAGCAGTTCGCGGACAGGGGTTAACTATGGCTACACCTTC.

This clone was recorded once. The chain employs TRBV18 and TRBJ1-1; D not certain. Trimming removed 0 bases at V and 3 bases at J, with 11 bases between. The CDR3 consists of 15 residues. Germline V gives CDR1 KGHSH, CDR2 LQKENI. CDR3 coding DNA: TGTGCCAGCTCACCACCGATGCAGACACACACTGAAGCTTTCTTT. It yields the protein CASSPPMQTHTEAFF.

This clone has a handful of counts. The identical CDR3 is also encoded by other nucleotide sequences in the sample. The genes are TRBV27 and TRBJ2-1, with D perhaps TRBD2 (5 bases). The CDR3 has 14 residues. Germline V gene sequence: CDR1 MNHEY, CDR2 SMNVEV (reference sequence). V was clipped by 6 bases and J by 0 bases, with 9 bases between them. The CDR3 here is CASRAGSSYNEQFF. In DNA form, the CDR3 reads TGTGCCAGCAGGGCTGGGAGCTCCTACAATGAGCAGTTCTTC.

The chain links TRBV7-8 to TRBJ1-6; no clear D. The CDR3 spans 16 residues. Germline values: CDR1 SGHVS, CDR2 FQNEAQ. Deletions cut 2 bases from V and 0 bases from J, with 8 bases between. CDR3 protein: CASSLNERSYNSPLHF. CDR3 nucleotides: TGTGCCAGCAGCTTAAATGAGCGCTCCTATAATTCACCCCTCCACTTT.

This sequence joins TRBV3-1 (or the pseudogene TRBV3-2) and TRBJ1-6; 7 positions match TRBD1. Germline values: CDR1 LGHDT, CDR2 YNNKEL (reference sequence). Losses at the gene ends were 4 bases for V and 0 bases for J; bases not matched to a gene: 6. The CDR3 length is 17 residues. DNA of the CDR3: TGTGCCAGCAGCCGGGAACAGGGGAGCTCCTATAATTCACCCCTCCACTTT. Protein sequence: CASSREQGSSYNSPLHF.

V gene TRBV5-1 combines with J gene TRBJ2-1; 8 bases line up with TRBD1. The CDR3 has 15 residues. Unmatched junction bases numbered 7, after V lost 0 bases and J lost 8 bases. CDR1 is SGHRS and CDR2 is YFSETQ in the germline V gene. The CDR3 protein is CASSLGDRPGDEQFF. CDR3 DNA sequence: TGCGCCAGCAGCTTGGGGGACAGGCCCGGGGATGAGCAGTTCTTC.

V gene TRBV27 combines with J gene TRBJ2-5, with D unresolved. The germline V and J ends were trimmed by 2 bases and 2 bases, with 6 bases remaining between them. Germline V gene lookup returns CDR1 MNHEY and CDR2 SMNVEV (reference sequence). The CDR3 extends over 13 amino acids. CDR3 nucleotide sequence: TGTGCCAGCAGTTTAGGCAATCAAGAGACCCAGTACTTC. Encoded protein: CASSLGNQETQYF.

In the case of this clone: The same CDR3 is also encoded by other DNA sequences in this sample. The genes are TRBV12-3 or TRBV12-4 and TRBJ2-7, with a tentative D call TRBD2 (5 bases). The CDR3 contains 12 residues. V was trimmed by 6 bases and J by 3 bases, leaving 9 bases between them. CDR3 coding DNA: TGTGCCAGCAGCCGTGGGAGCTACGAGCAGTACTTC. Amino acids: CASSRGSYEQYF.

The genes are TRBV18 and TRBJ2-3, with 12 nucleotides matching TRBD2. Trimming took 4 bases from V and 6 from J; bases not matched to a gene: 8. Germline lookup yields CDR1 KGHSH and CDR2 LQKENI. The CDR3 is made up of 16 amino acids. This CDR3 is CASSRETSGRGDTQYF. CDR3 sequence (DNA): TGTGCCAGCTCACGCGAGACTAGCGGGAGAGGGGATACGCAGTATTTT.

V is TRBV7-6 and J is TRBJ2-7; the match to TRBD1 covers 9 bases. The CDR3 sequence is 16 residues long. The trim removed 0 bases at V and 5 bases at J, leaving 8 bases unmatched. The germline gives CDR1 SGHVS, CDR2 FNYEAQ. The CDR3 bases are TGTGCCAGCAGCTTAGCGGACGGGACAGGGAAGAACGAGCAGTACTTC. Encoded protein: CASSLADGTGKNEQYF.

This chain joins TRBV24-1 and TRBJ1-1; 9 nucleotides line up with TRBD1. The germline gives CDR1 KGHDR, CDR2 SFDVKD. V trimming: 7 bases; J trimming: 4 bases; junction bases outside the gene matches: 9. CDR3 length: 15 residues. The CDR3 region has the DNA TGTGCCACCAGCCCGACGGGACAGGGAACCACTGAAGCTTTCTTT. Its protein is CATSPTGQGTTEAFF.